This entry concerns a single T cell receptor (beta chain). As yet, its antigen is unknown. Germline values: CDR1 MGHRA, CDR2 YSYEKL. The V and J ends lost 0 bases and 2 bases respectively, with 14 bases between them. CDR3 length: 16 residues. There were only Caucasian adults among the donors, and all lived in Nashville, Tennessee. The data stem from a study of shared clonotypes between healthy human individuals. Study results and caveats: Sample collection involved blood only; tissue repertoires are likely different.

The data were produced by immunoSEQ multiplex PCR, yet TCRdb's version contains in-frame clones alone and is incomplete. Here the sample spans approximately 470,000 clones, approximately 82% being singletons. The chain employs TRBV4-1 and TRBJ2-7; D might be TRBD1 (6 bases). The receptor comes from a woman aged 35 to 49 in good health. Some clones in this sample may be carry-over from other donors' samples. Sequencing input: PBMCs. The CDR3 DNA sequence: TGCGCCAGCAGCCAAGATTGGGACCCAGGGGCCTACGAGCAGTACTTC. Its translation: CASSQDWDPGAYEQYF.